This TCR beta chain was sequenced during a study of identical twins. As to this clonotype: The antigen is unknown.

This CDR3 is built from 18 residues. Trimming cost V 0 bases and J 1 base; bases outside gene matches: 9. Germline V lookup: CDR1 SGDLS, CDR2 YYNGEE. Points from the study as a whole: Beta clonotypes that were abundant in cord blood contained fewer insertions, a pattern absent from memory repertoires. Excess twin sharing in beta out-of-frame sequences was weaker.

The donors were all healthy and Caucasian. A single record per CDR3 protein comes from TCRdb applying MiXCR to the 5' RACE reads. Of around 550,000 distinct CDR3 sequences in the sample, 12% to 15% were seen once. This same sample was also taken into another study, of yellow fever vaccine responses in identical twins.

The material sequenced was CD4+ T cells sorted from blood. The origin of this receptor is a woman aged 18-30 years in good health. The chain combines TRBV9 with TRBJ1-1; 10 nucleotides line up with TRBD1. This CDR3 reads CASSVAATGTGANTEAFF. Here the CDR3 DNA reads TGTGCCAGCAGCGTAGCCGCAACCGGGACAGGGGCGAACACTGAAGCTTTCTTT.